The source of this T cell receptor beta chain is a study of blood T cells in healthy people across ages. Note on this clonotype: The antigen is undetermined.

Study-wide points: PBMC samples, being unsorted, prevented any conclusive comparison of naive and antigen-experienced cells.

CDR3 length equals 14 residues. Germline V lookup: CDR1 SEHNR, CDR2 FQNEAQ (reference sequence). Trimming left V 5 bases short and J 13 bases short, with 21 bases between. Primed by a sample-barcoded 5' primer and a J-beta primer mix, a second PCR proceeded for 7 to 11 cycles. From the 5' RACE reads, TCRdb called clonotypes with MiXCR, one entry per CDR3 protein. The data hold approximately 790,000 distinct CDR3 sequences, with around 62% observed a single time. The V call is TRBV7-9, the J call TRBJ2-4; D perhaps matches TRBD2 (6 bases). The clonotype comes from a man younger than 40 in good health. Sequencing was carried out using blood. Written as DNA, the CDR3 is TGTGCCAGCAGCGTTTGGGGTAAAGAACGGGAGCAGTACTTC. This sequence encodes CASSVWGKEREQYF.